The clone carrying this T cell receptor (beta chain) has ten or more counts. This sample is part of a study of T cells in Graves' hyperthyroidism and ophthalmopathy. The source material, RNA transcripts, was used to amplify TCR beta CDR3 regions. HTBI primers were used for first-round RT-PCR of the TCR CDR3. TCRdb itself ran the multiplex PCR reads through MiXCR, one entry per CDR3 protein. The sample holds about 840,000 distinct CDR3 sequences, 35% to 45% seen once. There are 15 residues in the CDR3. Germline lookup yields CDR1 LNHDA and CDR2 SQIVND (reference sequence). J gave up 0 bases and V 4 bases, and 5 bases lay outside the gene matches.

The chain employs TRBV19 and TRBJ1-1, with 7 bases fitting TRBD1. The sequenced material came from blood. This clonotype originated in a man younger than 35 with Graves' hyperthyroidism. The CDR3 DNA reads as TGTGCCAGTAGTACCCTGACAGGGATGAACACTGAAGCTTTCTTT. Protein sequence: CASSTLTGMNTEAFF.